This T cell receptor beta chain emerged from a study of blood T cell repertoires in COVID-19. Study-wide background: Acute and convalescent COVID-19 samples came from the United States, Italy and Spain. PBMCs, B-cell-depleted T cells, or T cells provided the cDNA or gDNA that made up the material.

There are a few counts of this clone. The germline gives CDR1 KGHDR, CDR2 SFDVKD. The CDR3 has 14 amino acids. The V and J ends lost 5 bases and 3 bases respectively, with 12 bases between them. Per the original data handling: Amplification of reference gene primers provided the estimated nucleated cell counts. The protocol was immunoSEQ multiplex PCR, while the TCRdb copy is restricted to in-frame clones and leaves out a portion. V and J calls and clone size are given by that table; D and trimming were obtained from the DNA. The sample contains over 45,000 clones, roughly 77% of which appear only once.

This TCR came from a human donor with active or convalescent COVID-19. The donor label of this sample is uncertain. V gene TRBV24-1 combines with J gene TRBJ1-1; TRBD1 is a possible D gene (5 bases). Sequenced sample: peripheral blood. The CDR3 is CATSAGEGDTEAFF. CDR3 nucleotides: TGTGCCACCAGTGCCGGCGAAGGGGACACTGAAGCTTTCTTT.